This entry is about one T cell receptor beta chain. The antigen remains unidentified. This entry belongs to a study of CXCR3-negative and CXCR3-positive naive CD8 T cells. Study-level results: Similar TRBV-TRBJ usage was seen in naive cells (both CXCR3-negative and CXCR3-positive), but memory cells differed. TRB CDR3 properties were used to infer TCR strength, and surface CD5 was comparable between naive subsets. Both naive subsets showed comparably high diversity, and memory CD8+ cells showed much lower diversity.

The TRB libraries of cDNA were built by UMI-labeled 5' RACE. Following a re-call of the 5' RACE reads, TCRdb has one entry per CDR3 protein and lacks DNA. Reported are more than 40,000 distinct CDR3 sequences; the ten largest clones contain 1.6%. The CDR3 runs 15 residues. Germline V gene data show CDR1 as SNHLY and CDR2 as FYNNEI. The sequence was collected from a human donor in good health. Some clones in this sample may be carry-over from other donors' samples. The sequenced sample consisted of naive CXCR3- CD8+ T cells from blood. Subset in this sample: CD45RO-CCR7+CD27+CD95- naive CD8+ T cells lacking CXCR3 (TNR3-). The chain couples TRBV2 to TRBJ1-2; TCRdb calls TRBD1, which cannot be checked without DNA. The CDR3 protein is CASSELAGANYGYTF.